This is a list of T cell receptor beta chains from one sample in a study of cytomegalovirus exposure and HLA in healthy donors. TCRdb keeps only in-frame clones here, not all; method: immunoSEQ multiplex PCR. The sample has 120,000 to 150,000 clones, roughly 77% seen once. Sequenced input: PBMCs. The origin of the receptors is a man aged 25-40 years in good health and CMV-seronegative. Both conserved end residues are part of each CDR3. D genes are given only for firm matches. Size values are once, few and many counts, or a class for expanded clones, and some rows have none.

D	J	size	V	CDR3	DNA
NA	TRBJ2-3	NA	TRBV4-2	CASSQAGGRSTDTQYF	TGTGCCAGCAGCCAGGCCGGGGGGCGTAGCACAGATACGCAGTATTTT
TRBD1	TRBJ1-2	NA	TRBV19	CASTRTGKANYGYTF	TGTGCCAGTACTCGGACAGGGAAAGCAAACTATGGCTACACCTTC
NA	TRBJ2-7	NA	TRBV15	CATSRDRGRGEQYF	TGTGCCACCAGCAGAGATAGGGGTAGAGGCGAGCAGTACTTC
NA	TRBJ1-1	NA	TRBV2	CASSEAIRGAFF	TGTGCCAGCAGTGAAGCGATCCGGGGGGCTTTCTTT
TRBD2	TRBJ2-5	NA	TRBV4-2	CASSQDFGGGYAETQYF	TGTGCCAGCAGCCAAGATTTTGGGGGAGGGTATGCGGAGACCCAGTACTTC
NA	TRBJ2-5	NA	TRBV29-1	CSVEKGQQETQYF	TGCAGCGTTGAAAAAGGACAGCAAGAGACCCAGTACTTC
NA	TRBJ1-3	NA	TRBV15	CATSRARGDGQTSGNTIYF	TGTGCCACCAGCAGAGCCCGGGGGGACGGACAGACCTCTGGAAACACCATATATTTT
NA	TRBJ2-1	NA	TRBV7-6	CASSLLGAYNEQFF	TGTGCCAGCAGCTTATTAGGGGCATACAATGAGCAGTTCTTC
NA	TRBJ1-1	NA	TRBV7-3	CASSLESRGMSGAEAFF	TGTGCCAGCAGCTTAGAGAGCAGGGGCATGTCAGGTGCTGAAGCTTTCTTT
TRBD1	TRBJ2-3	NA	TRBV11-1	CASSSRDRGTDTQYF	TGTGCCAGCAGCTCCCGGGACAGGGGCACAGATACGCAGTATTTT
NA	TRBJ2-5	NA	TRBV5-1	CASSRSQETQYF	TGCGCCAGCAGTCGCAGTCAAGAGACCCAGTACTTC
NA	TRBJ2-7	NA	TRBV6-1	CASVGEGFSYEQYF	TGTGCCAGCGTGGGCGAGGGATTCTCCTACGAGCAGTACTTC
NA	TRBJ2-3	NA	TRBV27	CASSPRRGDRGSQYF	TGTGCCAGCAGTCCGCGGCGGGGAGATCGAGGGTCGCAGTATTTT
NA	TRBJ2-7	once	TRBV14	CASSQRSSPGHPYMQYF	TGTGCCAGCAGCCAACGGTCATCCCCGGGACACCCTTATATGCAGTACTTC
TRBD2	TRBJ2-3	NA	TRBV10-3	CAISGFGRQSTDTQYF	TGTGCCATCAGTGGATTCGGGAGGCAAAGCACAGATACGCAGTATTTT
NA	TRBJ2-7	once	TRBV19	CASSSGDRTYEQYF	TGTGCCAGTAGCTCCGGAGACAGAACCTACGAGCAGTACTTC
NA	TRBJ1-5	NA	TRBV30	CAWSARVAGSNQPQHF	TGTGCCTGGAGTGCCCGAGTCGCAGGGAGCAATCAGCCCCAGCATTTT
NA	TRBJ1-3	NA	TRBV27	CASSPQGSSGNTIYF	TGTGCCAGCAGTCCACAGGGCAGCTCTGGAAACACCATATATTTT
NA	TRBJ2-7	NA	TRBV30	CAWSVRSAGISAYEQYF	TGTGCCTGGAGTGTAAGGAGCGCAGGGATTTCCGCCTACGAGCAGTACTTC
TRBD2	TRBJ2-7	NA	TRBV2	CASSERLAGSYEQYF	TGTGCCAGCAGTGAACGATTAGCGGGTTCCTACGAGCAGTACTTC
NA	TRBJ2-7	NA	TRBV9	CASSERALGEQYF	TGTGCCAGCAGCGAGAGGGCGTTGGGAGAGCAGTACTTC
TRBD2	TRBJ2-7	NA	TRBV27	CASSRGLAGGVWEQYF	TGTGCCAGCAGTCGAGGACTAGCGGGAGGGGTGTGGGAGCAGTACTTC
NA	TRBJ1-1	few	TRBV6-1	CASTLPRQITEAFF	TGTGCCAGCACCCTACCCCGCCAAATCACTGAAGCTTTCTTT
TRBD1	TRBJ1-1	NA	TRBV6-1	CASSEATGVWAEAFF	TGTGCCAGCAGTGAAGCAACAGGGGTGTGGGCTGAAGCTTTCTTT
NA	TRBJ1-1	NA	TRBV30	CAWTGQLNTEAFF	TGTGCCTGGACCGGACAGTTGAACACTGAAGCTTTCTTT
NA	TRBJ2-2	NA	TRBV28	CASSLSGWGPGTGELFF	TGTGCCAGCAGTTTATCCGGATGGGGGCCGGGCACCGGGGAGCTGTTTTTT
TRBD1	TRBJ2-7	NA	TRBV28	CASSPRSGGYREQYF	TGTGCCAGCAGTCCCCGTTCAGGGGGCTATCGCGAGCAGTACTTC
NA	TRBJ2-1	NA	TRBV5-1	CASSLPSLTDEQFF	TGCGCCAGCAGCTTGCCTAGCCTTACCGATGAGCAGTTCTTC
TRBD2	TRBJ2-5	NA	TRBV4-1	CASSQSQRGAGEETQYF	TGCGCCAGCAGCCAATCCCAGCGGGGGGCAGGGGAAGAGACCCAGTACTTC
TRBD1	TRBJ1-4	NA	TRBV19	CASSWTGGPNEKLFF	TGTGCCAGTAGTTGGACAGGGGGACCTAATGAAAAACTGTTTTTT
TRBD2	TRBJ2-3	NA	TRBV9	CASSDGAGSTDTQYF	TGTGCCAGCAGCGACGGAGCGGGGAGTACAGATACGCAGTATTTT
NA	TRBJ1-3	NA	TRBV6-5	CASSYGAGNTIYF	TGTGCCAGCAGTTACGGGGCGGGAAACACCATATATTTT
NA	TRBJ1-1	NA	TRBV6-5	CASSYSYRMNTEAFF	TGTGCCAGCAGTTACTCTTACAGAATGAACACTGAAGCTTTCTTT
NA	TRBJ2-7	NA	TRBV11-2	CASSLGRPGIYEQYF	TGTGCCAGCAGCTTAGGACGACCGGGTATCTACGAGCAGTACTTC
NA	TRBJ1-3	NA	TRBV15	CATSRDLGGPGNTIYF	TGTGCCACCAGCAGAGATTTGGGAGGACCTGGAAACACCATATATTTT
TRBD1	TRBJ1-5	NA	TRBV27	CASSLLGGQGIGPQHF	TGTGCCAGCAGTTTATTGGGGGGACAGGGGATTGGGCCCCAGCATTTT
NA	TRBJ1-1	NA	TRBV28	CASSGFRAEENTEAFF	TGTGCCAGCAGTGGGTTTAGAGCGGAGGAGAACACTGAAGCTTTCTTT
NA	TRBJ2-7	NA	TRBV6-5	CASKDSLEQYF	TGTGCAAGCAAGGACTCCCTCGAGCAGTACTTC
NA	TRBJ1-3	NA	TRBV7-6	CASSRRAGGAGNSGNTIYF	TGTGCCAGCAGCAGGCGGGCTGGGGGGGCTGGGAATTCTGGAAACACCATATATTTT
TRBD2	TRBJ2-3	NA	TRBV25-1	CASSESSGGTDTQYF	TGTGCCAGCAGTGAGAGTAGCGGGGGCACAGATACGCAGTATTTT
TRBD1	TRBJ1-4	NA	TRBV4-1	CASSHDRGRGEKLFF	TGCGCCAGCAGCCACGACAGGGGGCGAGGTGAAAAACTGTTTTTT
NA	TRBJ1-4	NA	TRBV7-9	CASSSNQTRLGGKLFF	TGTGCCAGCAGTTCAAATCAAACACGGCTGGGGGGAAAACTGTTTTTT
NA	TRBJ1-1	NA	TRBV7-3	CSSGSGTTEAFF	TGTTCCAGCGGCTCGGGGACAACTGAAGCTTTCTTT
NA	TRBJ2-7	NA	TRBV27	CASSLSGRYEQYF	TGTGCCAGCAGTTTATCGGGGCGGTACGAGCAGTACTTC
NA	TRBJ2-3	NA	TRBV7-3	CASSLGPTGTDTQYF	TGTGCCAGCAGCCTGGGCCCTACGGGCACAGATACGCAGTATTTT
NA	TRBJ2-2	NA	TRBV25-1	CASSESGGGPNTGELFF	TGTGCCAGCAGTGAATCAGGTGGAGGCCCGAACACCGGGGAGCTGTTTTTT
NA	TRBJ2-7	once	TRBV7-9	CASSKTGCMEYF	TGTGCCAGCAGCAAAACAGGGTGCATGGAGTACTTC
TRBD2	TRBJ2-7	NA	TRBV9	CASSVLAGEDKQYF	TGTGCCAGCAGCGTACTAGCGGGAGAAGATAAGCAGTACTTC
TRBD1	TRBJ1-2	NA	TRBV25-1	CASRDTGGKDYGYTF	TGTGCCAGCAGAGATACAGGGGGCAAGGACTATGGCTACACCTTC
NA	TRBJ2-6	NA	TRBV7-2	CASSRGGGANVLTF	TGTGCCAGCAGCCGAGGGGGTGGGGCCAACGTCCTGACTTTC
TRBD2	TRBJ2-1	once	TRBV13	CASSAGLAAGEQFF	TGTGCCAGCAGCGCCGGACTAGCGGCGGGTGAGCAGTTCTTC
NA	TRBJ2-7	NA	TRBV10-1	CASSEKEGSYEQYF	TGCGCCAGCAGTGAAAAAGAGGGTAGCTACGAGCAGTACTTC
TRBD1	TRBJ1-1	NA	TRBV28	CASSLSARQGAFF	TGTGCCAGCAGTCTGAGCGCCCGACAGGGAGCTTTCTTT
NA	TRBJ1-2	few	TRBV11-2	CASSSISRGGRYGYTF	TGTGCCAGCAGCTCTATCTCCCGGGGGGGGCGGTATGGCTACACCTTC
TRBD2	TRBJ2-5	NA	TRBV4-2	CASSQGLAGQETQYF	TGTGCCAGCAGCCAAGGACTAGCGGGGCAAGAGACCCAGTACTTC